A selection of T cell receptor beta chains follows, all from one sample in a study of blood T cell repertoires in COVID-19. TCRdb's table, derived via immunoSEQ multiplex PCR, lists solely in-frame clones and lacks some. This sample has 90,000 to 120,000 clones; 80% occur once, and the top ten carry about 4.5%. The sequencing sample was made of peripheral blood. Every receptor here comes from a man in his 70s with acute or convalescent COVID-19. Both conserved end residues are part of each CDR3. D genes are given only for firm matches. For some rows the clone size is stated as once, few or many, or as a class when expanded; others skip it.

cdr3_aa: CASRRLAGGHYEQYF
cdr3_nt: TGTGCCAGCAGACGACTAGCGGGGGGCCACTACGAGCAGTACTTC
d_call: TRBD2
clone_size: -
v_call: TRBV5-6
j_call: TRBJ2-7

cdr3_aa: CASSIGWDSPLHF
cdr3_nt: TGTGCCAGTAGTATCGGGTGGGATTCACCCCTCCACTTT
d_call: -
clone_size: -
v_call: TRBV19
j_call: TRBJ1-6

cdr3_aa: CASSPHGNEQFF
cdr3_nt: TGTGCCAGCAGCCCTCACGGCAATGAGCAGTTCTTC
d_call: -
clone_size: -
v_call: TRBV3-1/TRBV3-2
j_call: TRBJ2-1

cdr3_aa: CASSERRTGETQYF
cdr3_nt: TGTGCCAGCAGTGAACGGAGAACAGGGGAGACCCAGTACTTC
d_call: -
clone_size: -
v_call: TRBV6-1
j_call: TRBJ2-5

cdr3_aa: CASRSGGADTQYF
cdr3_nt: TGTGCCAGCCGAAGCGGGGGGGCGGATACGCAGTATTTT
d_call: TRBD2
clone_size: -
v_call: TRBV6-6
j_call: TRBJ2-3

cdr3_aa: CASSLRTGNSGNTIYF
cdr3_nt: TGTGCCAGCAGCTTAAGGACAGGGAACTCTGGAAACACCATATATTTT
d_call: TRBD1
clone_size: -
v_call: TRBV5-4
j_call: TRBJ1-3

cdr3_aa: CASSFAGATQYF
cdr3_nt: TGTGCCAGCAGCTTCGCGGGGGCAACGCAGTATTTT
d_call: -
clone_size: -
v_call: TRBV11-3
j_call: TRBJ2-3

cdr3_aa: CATNDRGGNEKLFF
cdr3_nt: TGTGCCACCAATGACAGGGGGGGTAATGAAAAACTGTTTTTT
d_call: TRBD1
clone_size: -
v_call: TRBV19
j_call: TRBJ1-4

cdr3_aa: CASKRDREYNEQFF
cdr3_nt: TGTGCCAGCAAAAGGGACAGGGAATACAATGAGCAGTTCTTC
d_call: TRBD1
clone_size: -
v_call: TRBV2
j_call: TRBJ2-1

cdr3_aa: CASRLGTANYGYTF
cdr3_nt: TGTGCCAGCAGGCTTGGGACAGCTAACTATGGCTACACCTTC
d_call: TRBD1
clone_size: -
v_call: TRBV3-1/TRBV3-2
j_call: TRBJ1-2

cdr3_aa: CASSPRGGRVSGNTIYF
cdr3_nt: TGCGCCAGCAGCCCCCGGGGAGGGCGAGTTTCTGGAAACACCATATATTTT
d_call: -
clone_size: -
v_call: TRBV5-1
j_call: TRBJ1-3

cdr3_aa: CASSHPPGGHTEAFF
cdr3_nt: TGCGCCAGCAGCCATCCTCCGGGGGGGCACACTGAAGCTTTCTTT
d_call: -
clone_size: -
v_call: TRBV4-3
j_call: TRBJ1-1

cdr3_aa: CASSDPARVDTEAFF
cdr3_nt: TGTGCCAGCAGTGACCCCGCTCGCGTGGACACTGAAGCTTTCTTT
d_call: -
clone_size: -
v_call: TRBV25-1
j_call: TRBJ1-1

cdr3_aa: CASSVAGGLVETQYF
cdr3_nt: TGTGCCAGCAGCGTGGCGGGGGGGCTGGTAGAGACCCAGTACTTC
d_call: TRBD2
clone_size: -
v_call: TRBV9
j_call: TRBJ2-5

cdr3_aa: CASSVTGGMKETQYF
cdr3_nt: TGTGCCAGCAGCGTGACAGGGGGTATGAAAGAGACCCAGTACTTC
d_call: TRBD1
clone_size: -
v_call: TRBV9
j_call: TRBJ2-5

cdr3_aa: CASSADGRNSPLHF
cdr3_nt: TGTGCCAGCAGCGCCGATGGGAGGAATTCACCCCTCCACTTT
d_call: -
clone_size: once
v_call: TRBV7-2
j_call: TRBJ1-6

cdr3_aa: CASSLAAGNTGELFF
cdr3_nt: TGCGCCAGCAGCTTGGCCGCGGGAAACACCGGGGAGCTGTTTTTT
d_call: -
clone_size: once
v_call: TRBV5-1
j_call: TRBJ2-2

cdr3_aa: CSASEAGVNTGELFF
cdr3_nt: TGCAGTGCTAGTGAAGCGGGGGTTAACACCGGGGAGCTGTTTTTT
d_call: TRBD2
clone_size: -
v_call: TRBV20-1
j_call: TRBJ2-2

cdr3_aa: CASSAPTGTETQYF
cdr3_nt: TGTGCCAGCAGTGCTCCGACAGGGACAGAGACCCAGTACTTC
d_call: TRBD1
clone_size: once
v_call: TRBV25-1
j_call: TRBJ2-5

cdr3_aa: CASSVGQGALDYGYTF
cdr3_nt: TGTGCCAGCAGCGTAGGACAGGGGGCTCTCGACTATGGCTACACCTTC
d_call: TRBD1
clone_size: -
v_call: TRBV9
j_call: TRBJ1-2

cdr3_aa: CATSGGQGEKLFF
cdr3_nt: TGTGCCACCAGTGGGGGACAGGGGGAAAAACTGTTTTTT
d_call: TRBD1
clone_size: -
v_call: TRBV24-1
j_call: TRBJ1-4

cdr3_aa: CASSHWRSSYEQYF
cdr3_nt: TGTGCCAGCAGCCACTGGAGATCCTCCTACGAGCAGTACTTC
d_call: -
clone_size: -
v_call: TRBV3-1/TRBV3-2
j_call: TRBJ2-7